This T cell receptor (beta chain) was obtained from a study of T cells in Graves' hyperthyroidism and ophthalmopathy. From RNA transcripts, TCR beta CDR3 regions were amplified. The TCR CDR3 was amplified in a first-round RT-PCR using the HTBI primer set. TCRdb reanalysed the multiplex PCR reads using MiXCR and keeps one entry per CDR3 protein. The data contain about 35,000 distinct CDR3 sequences, about 50% of them singletons. V was clipped by 5 bases and J by 0 bases; unmatched bases: 8. Germline V CDR1 and CDR2: SEHNR, FQNEAQ (reference sequence). The CDR3 extends over 18 amino acids. In its sample, this clonotype was seen many times. Pregnant or lactating patients were excluded, as were those with uncontrolled infection or other autoimmune disease.

Sequencing was carried out using blood. This receptor was taken from a woman aged 50 to 60 with Graves' hyperthyroidism that later progressed to Graves' ophthalmopathy. The J gene is TRBJ1-4, the V gene TRBV7-9; 11 positions agree with TRBD1. For the CDR3, the DNA is TGTGCCAGCAGCCCCAGCTGGGGACAGGGGGCAACTAATGAAAAACTGTTTTTT. Translated, it gives CASSPSWGQGATNEKLFF.